These 5 T cell receptor beta chains originate from one sample sequenced in a study of T cell repertoires in cytomegalovirus infection. TCRdb reprocessed the reads with MiXCR, giving one entry per CDR3 protein. Among under 200,000 distinct CDR3 sequences listed, 28% were seen once. Sequencing was carried out using PBMCs. The receptor set was obtained from a human donor in good health (CMV status not recorded). Some clones in this sample may be carry-over from other donors' samples.

The table lists this clonotype with a few counts. The chain is built from TRBV4-1 and TRBJ2-7, with D perhaps matching TRBD1 (6 bases). The CDR3 runs to 16 residues. Germline loops: CDR1 MGHRA, CDR2 YSYEKL. V gave up 0 bases and J gave up 3 bases, with 15 bases separating them. CDR3 protein: CASSQEVGGRGYEQYF. The CDR3 coding sequence is TGCGCCAGCAGCCAAGAGGTGGGTGGCAGGGGCTACGAGCAGTACTTC.

This clonotype turned up a few times. The J gene is TRBJ2-1, the V gene TRBV5-4; the D is unclear. The CDR3 is 15 amino acids. Trimming removed 0 bases at V and 7 bases at J, with 14 bases between. Germline V lookup: CDR1 SGHNT, CDR2 YYREEE (reference sequence). The CDR3 spells CASSLAPSSKNEQFF. CDR3 nucleotides: TGTGCCAGCAGCTTGGCACCCTCTTCAAAAAATGAGCAGTTCTTC.

This clonotype has more than one count but fewer than ten. The genes are TRBV5-5 and TRBJ1-1; TRBD1 might be the D (5 bases). Germline CDR1 reads SGHKS; CDR2 reads YYEKEE (reference sequence). Trimming removed 3 bases from V and 7 bases from J, with 19 bases in between. The CDR3 spans 15 residues. In DNA, the CDR3 is TGTGCCAGCAGCTCACAAGAAGGGGCACTGAGTGAAGCTTTCTTT. Its translation: CASSSQEGALSEAFF. Complete variable domain (other parts from reference TRBV5-5 and TRBJ1-1): DAGVTQSPTHLIKTRGQQVTLRCSPISGHKSVSWYQQVLGQGPQFIFQYYEKEERGRGNFPDRFSARQFPNYSSELNVNALLLGDSALYLCASSSQEGALSEAFFGQGTRLTVV.

The chain joins TRBV4-1 to TRBJ1-4; 7 nucleotides match TRBD1. CDR1 MGHRA and CDR2 YSYEKL come from the germline V gene. Unmatched junction bases numbered 2, after V lost 3 bases and J lost 4 bases. This CDR3 comprises 14 residues. The CDR3 DNA sequence: TGCGCCAGCAGCCAGGGACAGATTAATGAAAAACTGTTTTTT. Amino acids: CASSQGQINEKLFF.

This chain joins TRBV2 and TRBJ2-7; 7 bases align to TRBD2. Germline V lookup: CDR1 SNHLY, CDR2 FYNNEI. This CDR3 is built from 15 residues. Unmatched junction bases numbered 5, after V lost 1 base and J lost 2 bases. CDR3 sequence (DNA): TGTGCCAGCAGTGAAGTTGGGGGGGTAGCCTACGAGCAGTACTTC. Protein sequence: CASSEVGGVAYEQYF.